The clone carrying this T cell receptor (beta chain) was picked up many times. Antigen unknown. This sample was included in a study of T-cell memory formation after mild COVID-19. Across the study: TCR clusters were largely donor specific.

The CDR3 has 14 amino acids. The V and J ends lost 3 bases and 0 bases respectively, with 7 bases between them. Germline V CDR1 and CDR2: MNHEY, SMNVEV (reference sequence). Study results and limitations: Clones that contracted from day 15 to 85 were balanced CD4/CD8, while later expanders leaned CD4+. Among contracting clones, CD4+ were mainly CM/EM and CD8+ enriched in EMRA.

TCRdb reanalysed the 5' RACE reads using MiXCR and keeps one entry per CDR3 protein. The data hold 350,000 or so distinct CDR3 sequences, with about an eighth observed a single time. The chain employs TRBV27 and TRBJ2-3; no reliable D call. The TCR was taken from a man aged 18 to 29 who had mild COVID-19 (a few samples of this study predate the infection). Cell type and time point are not known. Input material: PBMCs or a T cell subset sorted from them (not recorded which). CDR3 loop: CASSFGYSTDTQYF. CDR3 DNA sequence: TGTGCCAGCAGTTTTGGGTACAGCACAGATACGCAGTATTTT.